The rows below give T cell receptor beta chains drawn from one sample of a study of blood T cells in healthy people across ages. From the 5' RACE reads, TCRdb called clonotypes with MiXCR, one entry per CDR3 protein. The top ten clones hold just under 9% of a sample with approximately 490,000 distinct CDR3 sequences, around 24% of them seen once. This same sample was also part of a study on T cells of mothers and their children.

Sequencing input: blood. These receptors originate from a boy between 10 and 17 years old in good health. Both conserved end residues are part of each CDR3. The order of the fields is D gene, J gene, clone size, V gene, CDR3 DNA, CDR3 protein. The D gene is left open where the match is weak. Size values are once, few and many counts, or a class for expanded clones, and some rows have none.

D gene: .
J gene: TRBJ2-7
clone size: .
V gene: TRBV11-2
CDR3 DNA: TGTGCCAGCAGCTTGCGGGACAGAACCTACGAGCAGTACTTC
CDR3 protein: CASSLRDRTYEQYF

D gene: .
J gene: TRBJ2-3
clone size: many
V gene: TRBV3-1
CDR3 DNA: TGTGCCAGCAGCCCTCGCCCGGATACGCAGTATTTT
CDR3 protein: CASSPRPDTQYF

D gene: .
J gene: TRBJ2-6
clone size: few
V gene: TRBV6-6
CDR3 DNA: TGTGCCAGCACTTGGTCTGGGGCCAACGTCCTGACTTTC
CDR3 protein: CASTWSGANVLTF

D gene: .
J gene: TRBJ2-1
clone size: .
V gene: TRBV6-2/TRBV6-3
CDR3 DNA: TGTGCCAGCAGTTACTCTAGACGGGGAACCTACAATGAGCAGTTCTTC
CDR3 protein: CASSYSRRGTYNEQFF

D gene: .
J gene: TRBJ2-3
clone size: few
V gene: TRBV29-1
CDR3 DNA: TGCAGCGTCGGGAGGGGGCAGGGAACAGATACGCAGTATTTT
CDR3 protein: CSVGRGQGTDTQYF

D gene: .
J gene: TRBJ2-7
clone size: .
V gene: TRBV21-1
CDR3 DNA: TGTGCCAGCAGCAAAGGGAGGGATGAGTACTTC
CDR3 protein: CASSKGRDEYF

D gene: TRBD2
J gene: TRBJ2-5
clone size: .
V gene: TRBV20-1
CDR3 DNA: TGCAGTGCACTAGCGGGAGAGGAAGAGACCCAGTACTTC
CDR3 protein: CSALAGEEETQYF

D gene: .
J gene: TRBJ2-7
clone size: few
V gene: TRBV20-1
CDR3 DNA: TGCAGTGCTAGATTTGGGACGTCCTACGAGCAGTACTTC
CDR3 protein: CSARFGTSYEQYF

D gene: .
J gene: TRBJ1-6
clone size: .
V gene: TRBV6-1
CDR3 DNA: TGTGCCAGCAGTGGCGGTCGGGGGTATAATTCACCCCTCCACTTT
CDR3 protein: CASSGGRGYNSPLHF

D gene: .
J gene: TRBJ1-2
clone size: .
V gene: TRBV15
CDR3 DNA: TGTGCCACCAGCAGAGATCGGGCAGGAGGAGGCTATGGCTACACCTTC
CDR3 protein: CATSRDRAGGGYGYTF

D gene: .
J gene: TRBJ1-1
clone size: .
V gene: TRBV14
CDR3 DNA: TGTGCCAGCAGCCACTTCGGTGAGCCCACTGAAGCTTTCTTT
CDR3 protein: CASSHFGEPTEAFF

D gene: TRBD1
J gene: TRBJ1-2
clone size: .
V gene: TRBV28
CDR3 DNA: TGTGCCAGCGAGGGGGCCAATGGCTACACCTTC
CDR3 protein: CASEGANGYTF

D gene: .
J gene: TRBJ1-1
clone size: .
V gene: TRBV24-1
CDR3 DNA: TGTGCCACCAGTAGTTCATATGGGGGGGTAACTGAAGCTTTCTTT
CDR3 protein: CATSSSYGGVTEAFF

D gene: .
J gene: TRBJ2-5
clone size: .
V gene: TRBV5-1
CDR3 DNA: TGCGCCAGCAGCCTCGAATATTCGGGGGCCCAAGAGACCCAGTACTTC
CDR3 protein: CASSLEYSGAQETQYF

D gene: .
J gene: TRBJ1-3
clone size: .
V gene: TRBV7-9
CDR3 DNA: TGTGCCAGCACCCCCCCCGACTTGCACTCTGGAAACACCATATATTTT
CDR3 protein: CASTPPDLHSGNTIYF

D gene: .
J gene: TRBJ1-2
clone size: .
V gene: TRBV7-9
CDR3 DNA: TGTGCCAGCAGCCCGAGCGGGCAGGTGGGAACCTATGGCTACACCTTC
CDR3 protein: CASSPSGQVGTYGYTF

D gene: .
J gene: TRBJ1-3
clone size: few
V gene: TRBV7-6
CDR3 DNA: TGTGCCATATGGGGGGGAATCTCTGGAAACACCATATATTTT
CDR3 protein: CAIWGGISGNTIYF

D gene: .
J gene: TRBJ2-1
clone size: .
V gene: TRBV2
CDR3 DNA: TGTGCCAGACTTGAGGACCAAAACAATGAGCAGTTCTTC
CDR3 protein: CARLEDQNNEQFF

D gene: .
J gene: TRBJ1-5
clone size: .
V gene: TRBV6-2/TRBV6-3
CDR3 DNA: TGTGCCAGCAGCCTCCACGGGCCGGGTGCGGTGTGGGCGTCCAATCAGCCCCAGCATTTT
CDR3 protein: CASSLHGPGAVWASNQPQHF

D gene: .
J gene: TRBJ1-1
clone size: few
V gene: TRBV5-1
CDR3 DNA: TGCGCCAGCAGGGAAGGGACACTGAACACTGAAGCTTTCTTT
CDR3 protein: CASREGTLNTEAFF

D gene: .
J gene: TRBJ2-3
clone size: .
V gene: TRBV11-2
CDR3 DNA: TGTGCCAGCAGCCTTTGGAGCACAGATACGCAGTATTTT
CDR3 protein: CASSLWSTDTQYF

D gene: TRBD1
J gene: TRBJ1-4
clone size: few
V gene: TRBV4-3
CDR3 DNA: TGCGCCAGCAGCCAAGGGGGACAGGGACGTATGAATGAAAAACTGTTTTTT
CDR3 protein: CASSQGGQGRMNEKLFF

D gene: .
J gene: TRBJ2-7
clone size: .
V gene: TRBV20-1
CDR3 DNA: TGCAGTGCACCCGACACTTTTAGGGACTACGAGCAGTACTTC
CDR3 protein: CSAPDTFRDYEQYF

D gene: TRBD2
J gene: TRBJ2-1
clone size: few
V gene: TRBV2
CDR3 DNA: TGTGCCAGCAGTGAGACTAGCGGGAGTAACCATGAGCAGTTCTTC
CDR3 protein: CASSETSGSNHEQFF

D gene: .
J gene: TRBJ1-4
clone size: many
V gene: TRBV29-1
CDR3 DNA: TGCAGCGTGCAGGATATTAATGAAAAACTGTTTTTT
CDR3 protein: CSVQDINEKLFF

D gene: .
J gene: TRBJ2-7
clone size: .
V gene: TRBV7-2
CDR3 DNA: TGTGCCAGCAGCTCAGTCGGCCAGACTCACAATTACGAGCAGTACTTC
CDR3 protein: CASSSVGQTHNYEQYF